A single sample gave rise to the 26 T cell receptor beta chains below, sequenced in a study of blood T cells in healthy people across ages. The authors ran a second PCR of 7 to 11 cycles using a sample-barcoded 5' primer and a J-beta primer mix. TCRdb processed the 5' RACE reads anew with MiXCR; each CDR3 protein has one entry. The profile covers roughly 1,700,000 distinct CDR3 sequences, with roughly 28% appearing a single time and less than 9.5% taken by the ten largest. Sequencing was done on a sample of blood. These receptor sequences come from a woman under 40 in good health.

The chain is built from TRBV13 and TRBJ1-4, with no clear D. Germline-derived CDR1 and CDR2 are PRHDT and FYEKMQ (reference sequence). Trimming removed 3 bases from V and 8 bases from J, with 7 bases in between. The CDR3 has 12 residues. The chain's CDR3 is CASSFKEEKLFF. DNA for the CDR3: TGTGCCAGCAGCTTCAAGGAAGAAAAACTGTTTTTT.

The chain recombines TRBV7-3 with TRBJ2-1; TRBD2 matches at 9 bases. Germline CDR1 SGHTA, CDR2 FQGTGA. The CDR3 sequence is 15 residues long. V gave up 3 bases and J gave up 5 bases; unmatched junction bases: 5. The CDR3 DNA is TGTGCCAGCAGCTTTCAAATAGCGGGGGACAATGAGCAGTTCTTC. This codes for CASSFQIAGDNEQFF.

This clonotype came up many times. The rearrangement joins TRBV10-2 to TRBJ2-7, with D uncertain. Germline assignment: CDR1 WSHSY and CDR2 SAAADI. The CDR3 spans 15 residues. Between the trimmed V and J ends, which lost 3 bases and 5 bases, there was a span of 17 bases. CDR3 coding DNA: TGCGCCAGCAGTGATAGGCGGAAGCCAACTAACGAGCAGTACTTC. Translation gives CASSDRRKPTNEQYF.

A few counts support this clonotype. CDR3 bases: TGCAGCGTTGATTTGGACAGCGATCGCGAGCAGTACTTC. Translated: CSVDLDSDREQYF. This sequence joins TRBV29-1 and TRBJ2-7, with D possibly matching TRBD1 (6 bases). The CDR3 is 13 amino acids. Germline V CDR1 and CDR2: SQVTM, ANQGSEA. Between the trimmed V and J ends, which lost 3 bases and 6 bases, there was a span of 15 bases.

This clonotype was seen more than once but under ten times. J is TRBJ2-7 and V is TRBV29-1, with D possibly being TRBD2 (7 bases). The CDR3 extends over 11 amino acids. Looked up from germline, CDR1 is SQVTM and CDR2 is ANQGSEA. V was trimmed by 3 bases and J by 7 bases, leaving 10 bases between them. In nucleotides, the CDR3 is TGCAGCGTTGACAGCGGGACAGAGCAGTACTTC. This codes for CSVDSGTEQYF.

This clonotype was detected ten times or more. This sequence joins TRBV27 and TRBJ2-6; D remains ambiguous. Per the germline V gene, CDR1 is MNHEY and CDR2 is SMNVEV (reference sequence). V was shortened by 5 bases and J by 0 bases, with 8 bases between the two germline ends. CDR3 size: 15 residues. This CDR3 is CASSPPGSGANVLTF. The CDR3 nucleotides are TGTGCCAGCAGTCCCCCAGGCTCTGGGGCCAACGTCCTGACTTTC.

This clonotype was detected ten times or more. The chain employs TRBV6-6 and TRBJ2-7, with 11 positions matching TRBD2. The ends lost 4 bases at V and 9 bases at J; junction bases unmatched: 14. The CDR3 contains 16 residues. Per germline, CDR1 MNHNY and CDR2 SVGAGI (reference sequence). The CDR3 protein is CASSSPTGTSGVGQYF. Written as DNA, the CDR3 is TGTGCCAGCAGTTCCCCGACCGGGACTAGCGGAGTAGGGCAGTACTTC.

This clonotype was counted at least ten times. One end of the junction fails to match germline, which may point to a read error. The V call is TRBV29-1, the J call TRBJ2-6, with D possibly being TRBD1 (5 bases). Germline V gives CDR1 SQVTM, CDR2 ANQGSEA. CDR3 length: 14 amino acids. The CDR3 spells CSVGWGSGANVLTF. Here the CDR3 DNA reads TGCAGCGTCGGATGGGGCTCTGGAGCCAACGTCCTGACTTTC.

Points on this clonotype: This could be a read error, since a much larger clone is one nucleotide away. This chain connects TRBV6-5 to TRBJ2-3; 9 nucleotides line up with TRBD1. Per germline, CDR1 MNHEY and CDR2 SVGAGI. The CDR3 covers 15 residues. CDR3 loop: CVSSWDRVSTDTQYF. The DNA for the CDR3 is TGTGTCAGCAGTTGGGACAGGGTCAGCACAGATACGCAGTATTTT.

As for this clonotype: At one boundary the junction diverges from the germline segment, which might be a read error. The chain is built from TRBV15 and TRBJ2-2, with D perhaps being TRBD1 or TRBD2 (5 bases each). CDR1 is LNHNV and CDR2 is YYDKDF in the germline V gene (reference sequence). The CDR3 is 17 residues long. CDR3 nucleotide sequence: TGTGCCACCAGCAGAGATCCGGGCAGGGCGAACACCGGGGAGCTGTGTTTT. Protein product: CATSRDPGRANTGELCF.

In this sample, this clonotype turned up many times. The J gene is TRBJ2-7, the V gene TRBV5-5, with D tentatively TRBD1 (6 bases). The CDR3 extends over 14 amino acids. Between the trimmed V and J ends, which lost 3 bases and 0 bases, there was a span of 10 bases. Germline CDR1 and CDR2: SGHKS and YYEKEE (reference sequence). CDR3 sequence reads: CASSSGHGSYEQYF. The CDR3 nucleotides are TGTGCCAGCAGCTCGGGACACGGCTCCTACGAGCAGTACTTC. The full variable domain, with the rest looked up from reference TRBV5-5 and TRBJ2-7, is DAGVTQSPTHLIKTRGQQVTLRCSPISGHKSVSWYQQVLGQGPQFIFQYYEKEERGRGNFPDRFSARQFPNYSSELNVNALLLGDSALYLCASSSGHGSYEQYFGPGTRLTVT.

Of note for this clonotype: This could be a read error, since a much larger clone is one nucleotide away. The V call is TRBV5-1, the J call TRBJ1-1; D uncertain. Germline values: CDR1 SGHRS, CDR2 YFSETQ. The CDR3 runs 14 residues. V lost 4 bases, J lost 3 bases, and 13 bases lay in between. The CDR3 sequence: CASSPLGRYTEAFF. The CDR3 DNA follows: TGCGCCAGCAGCCCTTTGGGGAGGTACACTGAAGCTTTCTTT.

This clonotype was counted ten times or more. The chain uses TRBV7-7 and TRBJ2-5, with 8 bases fitting TRBD2. The germline CDR1 and CDR2 sequences are SSHAT and FNYEAQ (reference sequence). V dropped 5 bases and J dropped 0; count of bases not matched to a gene: 8. This CDR3 has 16 residues. The CDR3, as DNA: TGTGCCAGCAGCCCTAGCAGCGGGAGAAACCAAGAGACCCAGTACTTC. Translated, it gives CASSPSSGRNQETQYF.

Ten or more counts support this clonotype. The chain has TRBV7-6 and TRBJ2-1; 11 nucleotides line up with TRBD2. This CDR3 contains 16 residues. J was trimmed by 3 bases and V by 6 bases; bases with no gene match: 7. Germline V gene lookup returns CDR1 SGHVS and CDR2 FNYEAQ. Here the CDR3 DNA reads TGTGCCAGCAGTTACTTAGCGGGGGGGGACTACAATGAGCAGTTCTTC. Amino acids: CASSYLAGGDYNEQFF.

The chain combines TRBV2 with TRBJ2-4; D is perhaps TRBD2 (6 bases). Near its end, the DNA agrees better with TRBJ2-7, so the J call may be wrong. Germline V CDR1 and CDR2: SNHLY, FYNNEI. The CDR3 is made up of 13 amino acids. CDR3 residues: CASRPTSFYEQYF. The DNA of the CDR3 is TGTGCCAGCAGGCCGACTAGTTTCTACGAGCAGTACTTC.

The V and J genes are TRBV20-1 and TRBJ2-2; 11 bases agree with TRBD2. The V gene end was trimmed by 2 bases and the J gene end by 1 base; junction bases not matched to a gene: 9. The CDR3 is made up of 18 amino acids. Germline V gives CDR1 DFQATT, CDR2 SNEGSKA (reference sequence). In DNA, the CDR3 is TGCAGTGCTAGATCTTACCTGACTAGCGGGAAGAACACCGGGGAGCTGTTTTTT. Its protein is CSARSYLTSGKNTGELFF.

The V call is TRBV5-1, the J call TRBJ1-1, with TRBD1 as a possible D gene (6 bases). Germline-derived CDR1 and CDR2 are SGHRS and YFSETQ. V lost 6 bases and J 4 bases, leaving 13 bases between the germline ends. The CDR3 spans 13 residues. In nucleotides, the CDR3 is TGCGCCAGCATCGAGGGGGGTAGCACTGAAGCTTTCTTT. Translated: CASIEGGSTEAFF. Full variable domain (rest looked up from reference TRBV5-1 and TRBJ1-1): KAGVTQTPRYLIKTRGQQVTLSCSPISGHRSVSWYQQTPGQGLQFLFEYFSETQRNKGNFPGRFSGRQFSNSRSEMNVSTLELGDSALYLCASIEGGSTEAFFGQGTRLTVV.

This clonotype was picked up a small number of times. The chain combines TRBV12-3 or TRBV12-4 with TRBJ1-5, with TRBD1 identical over 8 bases. CDR3 length: 15 residues. J lost 1 base, V lost 7 bases, and 6 bases had no gene match. The CDR3 is CASIKQGVSNQPQHF. In nucleotides, the CDR3 is TGTGCCAGCATCAAACAGGGGGTAAGCAATCAGCCCCAGCATTTT.

V is TRBV3-1 and J is TRBJ2-5; D gene ambiguous. Deletions cut 3 bases from V and 4 bases from J, with 9 bases between. The CDR3 has 13 residues. Per the germline V gene, CDR1 is LGHDT and CDR2 is YNNKEL (reference sequence). The CDR3 spells CASSHRTPETQYF. Here the CDR3 DNA reads TGTGCCAGCAGCCACAGGACCCCAGAGACCCAGTACTTC.

This clonotype showed up just a few times. The chain combines TRBV7-8 with TRBJ2-5; no reliable D call. This CDR3 has 13 amino acids. V lost 5 bases to trimming and J lost 4 bases, with 11 bases between them. Germline lookup yields CDR1 SGHVS and CDR2 FQNEAQ. The CDR3 region has the DNA TGTGCCAGCAGCCCGCCCCGGAGAGAGACCCAGTACTTC. Translation gives CASSPPRRETQYF.

This clonotype was counted many times. The chain recombines TRBV6-5 with TRBJ1-2; 7 bases map to TRBD1. V was pared by 6 bases and J by 4 bases, with 14 bases of the junction left unmatched. Germline values: CDR1 MNHEY, CDR2 SVGAGI. CDR3 size: 16 residues. Written as DNA, the CDR3 is TGTGCCAGCAGACCCGACAGGGCACCCTCGGGCTATGGCTACACCTTC. Its translation: CASRPDRAPSGYGYTF.

The chain is built from TRBV12-3 or TRBV12-4 and TRBJ1-3; D uncertain. There are 13 residues in the CDR3. V lost 7 bases and J 0 bases, leaving 7 bases between the germline ends. In nucleotides, the CDR3 is TGTGCCAGCACAATTAGCTCTGGAAACACCATATATTTT. Protein product: CASTISSGNTIYF.

This clonotype turned up a few times. V and J are TRBV12-5 and TRBJ2-1; no clear D. V was shortened by 3 bases and J by 9 bases, with 9 bases between the two germline ends. The CDR3 is 12 amino acids. The germline V gene has CDR1 LGHNT and CDR2 FRNRAP. CDR3 sequence: CASGFLGSEQFF. As DNA, the CDR3 is TGTGCTAGTGGTTTTTTGGGCAGTGAGCAGTTCTTC.

This clonotype was observed a few times. The chain carries TRBV20-1 and TRBJ2-3; 9 nucleotides line up with TRBD1. The germline V gene has CDR1 DFQATT and CDR2 SNEGSKA (reference sequence). V gave up 2 bases and J gave up 5 bases; unmatched junction bases: 11. CDR3 size: 16 residues. CDR3 loop: CSARYRDRAVGDTQYF. The CDR3 DNA sequence: TGCAGTGCTAGATACCGGGACAGGGCGGTCGGAGATACGCAGTATTTT.

The genes are TRBV7-2 and TRBJ2-2; 9 bases are shared with TRBD2. The V segment lost 5 bases and the J segment 2 bases; nucleotides outside the gene matches: 6. CDR3 length: 16 residues. CDR1 and CDR2 (germline): SGHTA, FQGNSA. The CDR3 bases are TGTGCCAGCAGCCGAATAGCGGGAGCAAACACCGGGGAGCTGTTTTTT. Protein sequence: CASSRIAGANTGELFF.

The chain uses TRBV7-6 and TRBJ2-4, with TRBD1 matching 7 bases. The tail of the sequence fits TRBJ2-7 better, so the J call may be wrong. The CDR3 has 15 residues. CDR1 is SGHVS, CDR2 FNYEAQ, per germline. CDR3 protein: CASSLEGTADYEQYF. Written as DNA, the CDR3 is TGTGCCAGCAGCTTAGAAGGGACAGCAGACTACGAGCAGTACTTC.